This paragraph covers one TCR beta chain sequence. Its specificity is unknown. All donors participated as healthy donors of bone marrow. This record comes from a study of cytomegalovirus exposure and HLA in healthy donors. V lost 3 bases to trimming and J lost 0 bases, with 9 bases between them. Germline V gene sequence: CDR1 MDHEN, CDR2 SYDVKM. CDR3 length equals 15 residues. PCR employed 60 Vbeta and 13 Jbeta primers. Libraries were prepared by immunoSEQ multiplex PCR; TCRdb keeps only in-frame clonotypes and omits some of them. Among roughly 100,000 clones listed, approximately 72% were seen once. General study findings and limits: Donors belonging to an Asian-associated ancestry cluster reportedly showed fewer N-insertions in productive TCRs than the approximately 670-donor mean, according to what a later analysis found. DRB1 had the most TCR associations and HLA-C the fewest, a later analysis found, with rates varying by HLA locus.

The V gene is TRBV28, the J gene TRBJ2-1; D perhaps matches TRBD2 (5 bases). The sequencing sample was made of PBMCs. This TCR derives from a woman in her thirties or forties in good health and CMV-seronegative. CDR3 nucleotides: TGTGCCAGCAGTTTGGACTTTAGCTCCTACAATGAGCAGTTCTTC. Protein sequence: CASSLDFSSYNEQFF.